The rows below give T cell receptor beta chains drawn from one sample of a study of shared clonotypes between healthy human individuals. The table came from immunoSEQ multiplex PCR; TCRdb's copy has only in-frame clones and leaves some out. The sample has roughly 2.5 million clones, more than 90% seen once. Sequences were obtained from naive CD4+ T cells sorted from blood. The receptors were sampled from a man younger than 30 in good health. The conserved cysteine and the conserved F or W are not part of the CDR3 here. The D gene is left open where the match is weak.

v_gene	d_gene	j_gene	CDR3aa
TRBV9	TRBD2	TRBJ2-5	ASSADPSGGARETQY
TRBV28	NA	TRBJ2-5	ASLSGFQETQY
TRBV21-1	NA	TRBJ2-3	ASSKAGSGDTDTQY
TRBV19	NA	TRBJ2-7	ASSQRTAHYEQY
TRBV7-9	TRBD2	TRBJ2-1	ASSLDSAGLAGGRIEQF
TRBV7-3	TRBD2	TRBJ2-7	ASSLGRAGVYEQY
TRBV18	TRBD2	TRBJ2-1	ASSPTTSGNEQF
TRBV2	NA	TRBJ2-7	ASSDRYPASEQY
TRBV5-4	NA	TRBJ2-1	ASKESAYNEQF
TRBV6-1	NA	TRBJ2-7	ASSEERTAGGQY
TRBV9	TRBD2	TRBJ2-3	ASSPRGSGTSGALRTDTQY
TRBV4-2	TRBD2	TRBJ2-1	ASSQDRGGSDNEQF
TRBV2	NA	TRBJ1-2	ASSEAEDRNYGYT
TRBV4-3	TRBD2	TRBJ2-1	ASSLGGGPSDEQF
TRBV11-3	TRBD2	TRBJ2-2	ASSLGLAGTGELF
TRBV30	TRBD2	TRBJ2-1	AWNELAGGLSYNEQF
TRBV5-1	TRBD2	TRBJ2-7	ASSNEGLAVGYEQY
TRBV25-1	NA	TRBJ2-5	ASSDSPLRTQY
TRBV6-6	TRBD1	TRBJ1-5	ASRTDRGREPQH
TRBV4-3	TRBD1	TRBJ2-2	ASTGTVFTGELF
TRBV29-1	NA	TRBJ1-3	SVDPGFGNTIY
TRBV15	TRBD2	TRBJ2-7	ATSREGLAGGITYEQY
TRBV14	NA	TRBJ2-5	ASSRDKPIQETQY
TRBV18	TRBD1	TRBJ2-4	ASSPVGDRAKAKNIQY
TRBV7-8	NA	TRBJ2-3	ASSLAIDNTQY
TRBV7-2	TRBD1	TRBJ2-7	ASSSDPIRTGYSYEQY
TRBV5-1	NA	TRBJ2-3	ASMRNSGTDTQY
TRBV6-5	NA	TRBJ2-7	ASRLDRSSYEQY
TRBV12-5	NA	TRBJ1-3	ASGLFSGGGNTIY
TRBV5-1	TRBD1	TRBJ1-3	ASSLGDRGPNSGNTIY
TRBV5-8	TRBD2	TRBJ2-3	ASSLPGLAGPTDTQY
TRBV19	NA	TRBJ2-5	ASSIKPMQETQY
TRBV19	NA	TRBJ1-5	ASSMVQGSYLDQPQH
TRBV29-1	NA	TRBJ1-2	SVVKGNDYGYT
TRBV6-5	NA	TRBJ2-7	ASKAGSGHYEQY
TRBV29-1	NA	TRBJ2-1	SAPRPGIGDNEQF